This is a list of T cell receptor beta chains from one sample in a study of graft-versus-host responses after intestinal transplantation. These receptors have no identified antigens. The method was immunoSEQ multiplex PCR; TCRdb's version includes in-frame clones alone and lacks a portion of them. The data contain more than 95,000 clones, about 90% of them singletons. The sample consisted of unstimulated CD4+ T cells sorted from spleen or lymph node cells, taken before intestinal transplant. The receptor source for this set is a human donor who received an intestinal transplant. Each CDR3 is given with its conserved first and last residue. D genes are given only for firm matches. Size is stated for part of the rows, as once, few or many counts, or as a class when the clone is expanded.

D: TRBD1; size: once; V: TRBV5-1; J: TRBJ2-1; CDR3: CARVVGQGDSDEQFF; DNA: TGCGCCAGGGTAGTGGGGCAGGGGGATTCGGATGAGCAGTTCTTC
D: TRBD2; size: .; V: TRBV29-1; J: TRBJ2-2; CDR3: CSVRRGGALDGELFF; DNA: TGCAGCGTTAGACGCGGGGGGGCCTTAGATGGGGAGCTGTTTTTT
D: TRBD2; size: once; V: TRBV4-1; J: TRBJ2-7; CDR3: CASSQVAGRRRSSYEQYF; DNA: TGCGCCAGCAGCCAGGTAGCGGGACGGCGGAGGAGCTCCTACGAGCAGTACTTC
D: .; size: few; V: TRBV5-3; J: TRBJ2-5; CDR3: CALRPYQETQYF; DNA: TGTGCCCTACGCCCCTACCAAGAGACCCAGTACTTC
D: .; size: .; V: TRBV18; J: TRBJ1-4; CDR3: CASSPPSGGNEKLFF; DNA: TGTGCCAGCTCACCACCTTCTGGTGGTAATGAAAAACTGTTTTTT
D: TRBD2; size: .; V: TRBV18; J: TRBJ2-1; CDR3: CASSPSLAGVYEQFF; DNA: TGTGCCAGCTCACCCTCTCTAGCGGGAGTCTATGAGCAGTTCTTC
D: .; size: .; V: TRBV29-1; J: TRBJ1-6; CDR3: CSVRAGSNSPLHF; DNA: TGCAGCGTTCGGGCAGGGTCGAATTCACCCCTCCACTTT
D: TRBD2; size: .; V: TRBV19; J: TRBJ2-3; CDR3: CASRKRGGVDTQYF; DNA: TGTGCCAGTAGAAAGCGGGGGGGCGTAGATACGCAGTATTTT
D: TRBD1; size: .; V: TRBV7-3; J: TRBJ2-6; CDR3: CASSRDRVGANVLTF; DNA: TGTGCCAGCAGCCGAGACAGGGTTGGGGCCAACGTCCTGACTTTC
D: TRBD1; size: few; V: TRBV19; J: TRBJ1-4; CDR3: CASSMKGQVPEKLFF; DNA: TGTGCCAGTAGTATGAAGGGACAGGTCCCTGAAAAACTGTTTTTT
D: .; size: .; V: TRBV7-9; J: TRBJ1-3; CDR3: CASSLLTGSSGNTIYF; DNA: TGTGCCAGCAGCCTCTTGACAGGAAGCTCTGGAAACACCATATATTTT
D: TRBD2; size: .; V: TRBV7-3; J: TRBJ2-5; CDR3: CASSPGLAETQYF; DNA: TGTGCCAGCAGCCCCGGACTAGCGGAGACCCAGTACTTC
D: .; size: .; V: TRBV11-2; J: TRBJ2-7; CDR3: CASSPLDSPGVEQYF; DNA: TGTGCCAGCAGCCCCCTCGACTCTCCTGGAGTCGAGCAGTACTTC
D: .; size: .; V: TRBV11-2; J: TRBJ2-7; CDR3: CASSLDSMGPYEQYF; DNA: TGTGCCAGCAGCTTAGATTCCATGGGCCCCTACGAGCAGTACTTC
D: .; size: .; V: TRBV7-7; J: TRBJ2-7; CDR3: CASSLMVCEQYF; DNA: TGTGCCAGCAGTTTAATGGTTTGCGAGCAGTACTTC
D: .; size: .; V: TRBV2; J: TRBJ2-7; CDR3: CASSEAGIGTYEQYF; DNA: TGTGCCAGCAGTGAAGCGGGGATTGGCACCTACGAGCAGTACTTC
D: .; size: .; V: TRBV19; J: TRBJ1-6; CDR3: CASRRTGGPRPYNSPLHF; DNA: TGTGCCAGTAGACGGACGGGGGGACCCAGACCTTATAATTCACCCCTCCACTTT
D: .; size: .; V: TRBV5-4; J: TRBJ2-5; CDR3: CASRNRDSLEETQYF; DNA: TGTGCCAGCAGAAACAGGGACTCCCTTGAAGAGACCCAGTACTTC
D: TRBD1; size: .; V: TRBV5-1; J: TRBJ1-4; CDR3: CASSLGQGDEKLFF; DNA: TGCGCCAGCAGCTTGGGACAGGGGGATGAAAAACTGTTTTTT
D: .; size: .; V: TRBV5-4; J: TRBJ1-1; CDR3: CASSLGHLNTEAFF; DNA: TGTGCCAGCAGCCTGGGACACCTGAACACTGAAGCTTTCTTT
D: .; size: .; V: TRBV4-1; J: TRBJ1-3; CDR3: CASSQDAGRSSGNTIYF; DNA: TGCGCCAGCAGCCAAGATGCGGGACGGAGCTCTGGAAACACCATATATTTT
D: .; size: .; V: TRBV10-3; J: TRBJ2-3; CDR3: CAISESEGGDTQYF; DNA: TGTGCCATCAGTGAGTCGGAGGGAGGAGATACGCAGTATTTT
D: TRBD2; size: .; V: TRBV9; J: TRBJ2-3; CDR3: CASSALTSGGTDTQYF; DNA: TGTGCCAGCAGCGCCTTGACTAGCGGGGGCACAGATACGCAGTATTTT
D: .; size: .; V: TRBV9; J: TRBJ1-6; CDR3: CASSSHIGVGNSPLHF; DNA: TGTGCCAGCAGCTCTCACATAGGTGTCGGAAATTCACCCCTCCACTTT
D: TRBD2; size: .; V: TRBV7-2; J: TRBJ2-7; CDR3: CASSLEPASGSPYEQYF; DNA: TGTGCCAGCAGCCTCGAACCGGCTAGCGGGAGTCCCTACGAGCAGTACTTC
D: .; size: .; V: TRBV6-5; J: TRBJ2-1; CDR3: CASSYSIFGANEQFF; DNA: TGTGCCAGCAGTTACTCTATTTTCGGTGCCAATGAGCAGTTCTTC
D: .; size: .; V: TRBV27; J: TRBJ1-2; CDR3: CASSQQGYGYTF; DNA: TGTGCCAGCAGTCAACAGGGTTATGGCTACACCTTC
D: .; size: .; V: TRBV12-5; J: TRBJ2-3; CDR3: CASGLDRPTDTQYF; DNA: TGTGCTAGTGGTTTGGACAGGCCCACAGATACGCAGTATTTT
D: TRBD2; size: .; V: TRBV11-1; J: TRBJ2-1; CDR3: CASSWTSEHSYNEQFF; DNA: TGTGCCAGCAGCTGGACTAGCGAGCACTCCTACAATGAGCAGTTCTTC
D: TRBD2; size: .; V: TRBV6-1; J: TRBJ2-3; CDR3: CASSVASGTDTQYF; DNA: TGTGCCAGCAGTGTGGCTAGCGGGACAGATACGCAGTATTTT
D: .; size: .; V: TRBV21-1; J: TRBJ1-5; CDR3: CASSKALGQGHQPQHF; DNA: TGTGCCAGCAGCAAAGCTTTAGGACAGGGCCATCAGCCCCAGCATTTT
D: .; size: .; V: TRBV29-1; J: TRBJ1-1; CDR3: CSVDIGGTEAFF; DNA: TGCAGCGTTGATATAGGGGGCACTGAAGCTTTCTTT
D: TRBD1; size: .; V: TRBV6-1; J: TRBJ2-1; CDR3: CASGDRGDEQFF; DNA: TGTGCCAGCGGGGACAGGGGAGATGAGCAGTTCTTC
D: .; size: .; V: TRBV30; J: TRBJ1-2; CDR3: CAWSPTIDYGYTF; DNA: TGTGCCTGGAGTCCCACCATAGACTATGGCTACACCTTC
D: .; size: .; V: TRBV5-4; J: TRBJ2-2; CDR3: CASSLARQNTGELFF; DNA: TGTGCCAGCAGCTTGGCCCGACAGAACACCGGGGAGCTGTTTTTT
D: .; size: few; V: TRBV19; J: TRBJ1-1; CDR3: CASSPGRVDTEAFF; DNA: TGTGCCAGTAGTCCAGGAAGAGTCGACACTGAAGCTTTCTTT
D: TRBD2; size: once; V: TRBV6-5; J: TRBJ2-1; CDR3: CASSYSEWSGRYEQFF; DNA: TGTGCCAGCAGTTACTCGGAGTGGAGCGGGAGGTATGAGCAGTTCTTC
D: TRBD2; size: .; V: TRBV28; J: TRBJ2-2; CDR3: CASRESGTSGTAGELFF; DNA: TGTGCCAGCAGAGAATCCGGGACTAGCGGGACGGCCGGGGAGCTGTTTTTT
D: .; size: .; V: TRBV28; J: TRBJ2-3; CDR3: CASSLAGSVLTDTQYF; DNA: TGTGCCAGCAGTTTAGCTGGCTCCGTACTCACAGATACGCAGTATTTT
D: .; size: .; V: TRBV15; J: TRBJ2-7; CDR3: CATSRDTVREERLFYEQYF; DNA: TGTGCCACCAGCAGAGATACTGTCAGGGAAGAACGGTTGTTTTACGAGCAGTACTTC
D: TRBD1; size: .; V: TRBV5-1; J: TRBJ2-7; CDR3: CASSTAAGTANEQYF; DNA: TGCGCCAGCAGCACCGCTGCCGGGACAGCTAACGAGCAGTACTTC
D: .; size: .; V: TRBV4-1; J: TRBJ2-7; CDR3: CASSQEVGDSLVGQYF; DNA: TGCGCCAGCAGCCAAGAGGTAGGAGACAGCCTCGTGGGGCAGTACTTC
D: .; size: few; V: TRBV19; J: TRBJ1-5; CDR3: CASGQEWRNQPQHF; DNA: TGTGCCAGTGGCCAAGAGTGGCGCAATCAGCCCCAGCATTTT
D: .; size: .; V: TRBV13; J: TRBJ1-4; CDR3: CASSLGRASEKLFF; DNA: TGTGCCAGCAGCTTAGGCAGGGCTTCTGAAAAACTGTTTTTT
D: TRBD2; size: .; V: TRBV27; J: TRBJ2-7; CDR3: CASSRKTSGSYEQYF; DNA: TGTGCCAGCAGTCGGAAGACTAGCGGGAGTTACGAGCAGTACTTC
D: TRBD1; size: .; V: TRBV4-2; J: TRBJ1-6; CDR3: CASRAGDRDNSPLHF; DNA: TGTGCCAGCAGGGCAGGGGACAGGGATAATTCACCCCTCCACTTT
D: TRBD2; size: .; V: TRBV5-4; J: TRBJ2-5; CDR3: CASSVGTSGSSISATQYF; DNA: TGTGCCAGCAGCGTTGGGACTAGCGGGAGTAGCATCTCGGCGACCCAGTACTTC